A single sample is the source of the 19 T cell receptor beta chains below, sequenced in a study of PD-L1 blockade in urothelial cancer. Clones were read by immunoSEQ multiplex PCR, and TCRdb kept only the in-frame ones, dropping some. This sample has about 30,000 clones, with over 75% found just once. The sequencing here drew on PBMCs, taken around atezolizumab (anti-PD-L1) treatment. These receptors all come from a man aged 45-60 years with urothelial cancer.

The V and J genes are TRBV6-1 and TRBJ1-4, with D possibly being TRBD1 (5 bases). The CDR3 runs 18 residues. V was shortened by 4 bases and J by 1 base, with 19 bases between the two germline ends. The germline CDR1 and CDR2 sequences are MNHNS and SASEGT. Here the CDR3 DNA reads TGTGCCAGCAGTGCCCTTAGGGGACCGGGGGGAACTAATGAAAAACTGTTTTTT. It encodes CASSALRGPGGTNEKLFF.

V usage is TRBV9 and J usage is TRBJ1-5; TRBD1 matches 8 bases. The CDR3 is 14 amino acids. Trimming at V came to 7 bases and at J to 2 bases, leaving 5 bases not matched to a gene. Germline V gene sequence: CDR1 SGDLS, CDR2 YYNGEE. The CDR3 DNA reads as TGTGCCAGCGCTCCGGGACAGGGCAATCAGCCCCAGCATTTT. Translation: CASAPGQGNQPQHF.

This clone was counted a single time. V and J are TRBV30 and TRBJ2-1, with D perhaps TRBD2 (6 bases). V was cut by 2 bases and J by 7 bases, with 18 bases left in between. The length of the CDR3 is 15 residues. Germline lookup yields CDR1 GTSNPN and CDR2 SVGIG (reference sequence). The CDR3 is CAWSRDSRGGNEQFF. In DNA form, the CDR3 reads TGTGCCTGGAGTCGGGACTCCCGTGGGGGGAATGAGCAGTTCTTC.

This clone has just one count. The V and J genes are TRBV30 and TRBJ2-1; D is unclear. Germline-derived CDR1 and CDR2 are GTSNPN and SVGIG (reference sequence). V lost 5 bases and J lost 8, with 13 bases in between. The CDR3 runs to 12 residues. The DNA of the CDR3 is TGTGCCTGGGGAGACTTATGGGATGAGCAGTTCTTC. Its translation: CAWGDLWDEQFF.

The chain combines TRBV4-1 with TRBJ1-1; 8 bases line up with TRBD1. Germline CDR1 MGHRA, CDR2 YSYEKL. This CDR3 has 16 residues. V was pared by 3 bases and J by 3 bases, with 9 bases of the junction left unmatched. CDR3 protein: CASSHFPGQDHTEAFF. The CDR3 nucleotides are TGCGCCAGCAGCCATTTCCCGGGACAGGATCACACTGAAGCTTTCTTT.

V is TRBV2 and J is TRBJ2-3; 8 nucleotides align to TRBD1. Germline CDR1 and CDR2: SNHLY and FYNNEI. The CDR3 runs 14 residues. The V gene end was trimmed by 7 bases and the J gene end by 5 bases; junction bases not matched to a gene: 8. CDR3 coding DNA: TGTGCCAGCATACTCGACAGGGGAAGAGATACGCAGTATTTT. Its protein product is CASILDRGRDTQYF.

The CDR3 reads CASSGTVIPGQGFEQYF. As DNA, the CDR3 is TGTGCCAGCAGTGGAACAGTCATCCCGGGACAGGGGTTCGAGCAGTACTTC. The chain links TRBV27 to TRBJ2-7; 10 nucleotides line up with TRBD1. The germline CDR1 and CDR2 sequences are MNHEY and SMNVEV (reference sequence). This CDR3 spans 17 amino acids. The J segment lost 6 bases and the V segment lost 5 bases, leaving 16 bases of the junction unmatched.

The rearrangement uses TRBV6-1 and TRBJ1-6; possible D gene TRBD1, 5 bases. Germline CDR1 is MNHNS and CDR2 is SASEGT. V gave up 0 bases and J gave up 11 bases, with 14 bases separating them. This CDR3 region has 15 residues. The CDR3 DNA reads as TGTGCCAGCAGTGAAGCCAGACAGTACCGGCCACCCCTCCACTTT. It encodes CASSEARQYRPPLHF.

CDR3 DNA sequence: TGCAGCGGGGGACAGTCTCCTAGCAATGAGCAGTTCTTC. This sequence encodes CSGGQSPSNEQFF. V gene TRBV29-1 combines with J gene TRBJ2-1, with 7 positions matching TRBD1. The V segment lost 7 bases and the J segment 6 bases; nucleotides outside the gene matches: 9. Germline V gene data show CDR1 as SQVTM and CDR2 as ANQGSEA. The CDR3 length is 13 residues.

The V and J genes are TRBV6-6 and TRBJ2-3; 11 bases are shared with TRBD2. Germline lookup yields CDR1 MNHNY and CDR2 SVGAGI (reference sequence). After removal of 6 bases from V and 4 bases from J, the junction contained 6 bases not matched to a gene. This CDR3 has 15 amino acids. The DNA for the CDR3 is TGTGCCAGCAGGAAACTAGCGGGAGTGTCAGATACGCAGTATTTT. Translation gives CASRKLAGVSDTQYF.

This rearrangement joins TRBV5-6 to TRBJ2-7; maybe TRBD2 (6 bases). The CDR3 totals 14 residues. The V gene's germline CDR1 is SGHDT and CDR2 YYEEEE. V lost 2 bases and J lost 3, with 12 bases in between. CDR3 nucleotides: TGTGCCAGCAGCTTCGGAGGGAATCTCTACGAGCAGTACTTC. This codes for CASSFGGNLYEQYF.

CDR3 sequence (DNA): TGTGCCAGCATCAGCCATGGGGGGGCCTCCTACGAGCAGTACTTC. Its protein product is CASISHGGASYEQYF. The chain employs TRBV28 and TRBJ2-7, with D tentatively TRBD2 (7 bases). The germline V and J ends were trimmed by 7 bases and 0 bases, with 16 bases remaining between them. In germline, CDR1 is MDHEN, CDR2 SYDVKM. CDR3 length: 15 residues.

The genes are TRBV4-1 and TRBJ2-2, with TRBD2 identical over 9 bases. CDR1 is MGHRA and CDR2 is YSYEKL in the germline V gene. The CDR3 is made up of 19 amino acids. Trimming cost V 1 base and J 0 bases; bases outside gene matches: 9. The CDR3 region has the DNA TGCGCCAGCAGCCAAGGGGCTGAGCGGGGGGCCTCGAACACCGGGGAGCTGTTTTTT. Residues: CASSQGAERGASNTGELFF.

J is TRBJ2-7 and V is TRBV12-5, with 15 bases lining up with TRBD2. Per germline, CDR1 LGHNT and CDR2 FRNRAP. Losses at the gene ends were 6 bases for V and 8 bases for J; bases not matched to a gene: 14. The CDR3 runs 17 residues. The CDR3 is CASGRGLAGGIFTKQYF. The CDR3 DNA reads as TGTGCTAGTGGCCGCGGACTAGCGGGGGGGATTTTTACGAAGCAGTACTTC.

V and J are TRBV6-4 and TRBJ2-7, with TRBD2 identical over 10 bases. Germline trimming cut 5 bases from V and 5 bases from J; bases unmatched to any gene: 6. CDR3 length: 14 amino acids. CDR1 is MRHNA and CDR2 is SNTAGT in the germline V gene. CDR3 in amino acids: CASSITGTSDEQYF. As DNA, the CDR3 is TGTGCCAGCAGTATAACCGGGACTAGCGACGAGCAGTACTTC.

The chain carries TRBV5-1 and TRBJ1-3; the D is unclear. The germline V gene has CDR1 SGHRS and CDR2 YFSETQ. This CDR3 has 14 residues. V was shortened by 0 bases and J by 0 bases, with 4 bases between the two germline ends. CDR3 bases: TGCGCCAGCAGCTTGGACATCTCTGGAAACACCATATATTTT. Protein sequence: CASSLDISGNTIYF.

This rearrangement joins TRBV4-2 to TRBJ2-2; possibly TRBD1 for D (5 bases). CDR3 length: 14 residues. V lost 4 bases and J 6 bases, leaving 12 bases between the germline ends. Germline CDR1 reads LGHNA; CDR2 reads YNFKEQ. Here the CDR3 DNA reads TGTGCCAGCAGCCTTGAGGACATGTCCGGGGAGCTGTTTTTT. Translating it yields CASSLEDMSGELFF.

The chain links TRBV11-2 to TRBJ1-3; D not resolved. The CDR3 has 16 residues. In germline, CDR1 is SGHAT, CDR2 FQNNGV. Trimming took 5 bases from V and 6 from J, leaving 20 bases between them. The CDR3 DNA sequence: TGTGCCAGCAGCCCACTGGACTGGAAGTGGGCAAACACCATATATTTT. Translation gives CASSPLDWKWANTIYF.

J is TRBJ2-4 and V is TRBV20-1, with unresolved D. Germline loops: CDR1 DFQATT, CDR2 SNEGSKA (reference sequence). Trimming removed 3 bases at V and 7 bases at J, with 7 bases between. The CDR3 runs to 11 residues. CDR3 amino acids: CSASPVNIQYF. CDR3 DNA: TGCAGTGCTAGCCCAGTTAACATTCAGTACTTC.